These 14 T cell receptor beta chains were all obtained from the same sample, sequenced in a study of glioma-infiltrating T cells after dendritic cell vaccination. Time point described: after dendritic cell vaccination, including at tumor progression/relapse. Using immunoSEQ multiplex PCR, the repertoire was profiled, and TCRdb retains in-frame clones only, with some absent. The sample has roughly 56,000 clones; about 84% are singletons. The sequences come from blood, collected after dendritic cell vaccination. The source of these receptors is a human donor with glioblastoma.

This chain connects TRBV4-1 to TRBJ2-3; D perhaps matches TRBD1 (5 bases). Germline V gene data show CDR1 as MGHRA and CDR2 as YSYEKL. This CDR3 comprises 16 residues. With 0 bases removed from V and 1 base from J, the gap between germline ends came to 11 bases. CDR3 DNA: TGCGCCAGCAGCCAAGAGTCAGGGTTGGGCACAGATACGCAGTATTTT. Amino acid sequence: CASSQESGLGTDTQYF.

The rearrangement links TRBV9 to TRBJ2-5; 14 nucleotides line up with TRBD2. Per the germline V gene, CDR1 is SGDLS and CDR2 is YYNGEE. This CDR3 contains 17 residues. V shed 0 bases and J 5 bases; nucleotides not matched to a gene: 6. The CDR3 sequence: CASSVGGGLAGVETQYF. CDR3 bases: TGTGCCAGCAGCGTAGGTGGGGGACTAGCGGGGGTTGAGACCCAGTACTTC.

J is TRBJ2-7 and V is TRBV4-2; TRBD2 matches 11 bases. The germline gives CDR1 LGHNA, CDR2 YNFKEQ. V trimming: 0 bases; J trimming: 0 bases; junction bases outside the gene matches: 7. This CDR3 contains 18 residues. The CDR3 here is CASSQEALAGDYSYEQYF. The CDR3 region has the DNA TGTGCCAGCAGCCAAGAGGCACTAGCGGGGGACTACTCCTACGAGCAGTACTTC.

V is TRBV7-6 and J is TRBJ2-7, with D perhaps TRBD1 (6 bases). V was pared by 3 bases and J by 4 bases, with 13 bases between. The germline V gene encodes CDR1 SGHVS and CDR2 FNYEAQ. The CDR3 covers 14 residues. CDR3 bases: TGTGCCAGCAGCTTGGGTGGGACAAGGTACGAGCAGTACTTC. Residues: CASSLGGTRYEQYF.

This clone was observed a handful of times. The chain couples TRBV7-9 to TRBJ2-3; TRBD1 matches 10 bases. The CDR3 contains 16 residues. In germline, CDR1 is SEHNR, CDR2 FQNEAQ (reference sequence). Losses at the gene ends were 5 bases for V and 6 bases for J; bases not matched to a gene: 11. The CDR3 protein is CASSPPRDRGRDTQYF. CDR3 bases: TGTGCCAGCAGCCCCCCCCGGGACAGGGGCAGGGATACGCAGTATTTT. The variable domain in full, completed from reference TRBV7-9 and TRBJ2-3, reads DTGVSQNPRHKITKRGQNVTFRCDPISEHNRLYWYRQTLGQGPEFLTYFQNEAQLEKSRLLSDRFSAERPKGSFSTLEIQRTEQGDSAMYLCASSPPRDRGRDTQYFGPGTRLTVL.

Comments on this clone: Mismatch with germline at one junction end may stem from a read error. The chain combines TRBV6-1 with TRBJ2-1; the D gene is possibly TRBD1 (6 bases). The germline V gene has CDR1 MNHNS and CDR2 SASEGT. There are 11 residues in the CDR3. The CDR3 reads CASSGPGAPLF. For the CDR3, the DNA is TGTGCCAGCAGTGGACCAGGGGCCCCGCTCTTC.

The V gene is TRBV4-3, the J gene TRBJ2-2; 9 bases fit TRBD1. The CDR3 length is 17 residues. Germline V gene lookup returns CDR1 LGHNA and CDR2 YSLEER. Trimming at V came to 1 base and at J to 4 bases, leaving 7 bases not matched to a gene. The CDR3 nucleotides are TGCGCCAGCAGCCAAGGCCGGGACAGGGCCCGCACCGGGGAGCTGTTTTTT. Protein: CASSQGRDRARTGELFF.

CDR3 sequence: CASSLASGLQETQYF. The CDR3 coding sequence is TGTGCCAGCAGCTTAGCGTCAGGGCTTCAAGAGACCCAGTACTTC. This sequence joins TRBV7-2 and TRBJ2-5; tentative D call: TRBD1 (5 bases). Germline V gene lookup returns CDR1 SGHTA and CDR2 FQGNSA. The CDR3 is 15 residues long. V lost 0 bases and J lost 2, with 10 bases in between.

V and J are TRBV28 and TRBJ1-4; D is undetermined. Trimming removed 6 bases from V and 8 bases from J, with 13 bases in between. From germline, CDR1 is MDHEN and CDR2 SYDVKM. This CDR3 comprises 13 residues. This CDR3 reads CASSLGIEEKLFF. CDR3 coding DNA: TGTGCCAGCAGCCTCGGGATAGAAGAAAAACTGTTTTTT.

This rearrangement joins TRBV30 to TRBJ1-5; 11 bases line up with TRBD1. The J segment lost 6 bases and the V segment lost 3 bases, leaving 4 bases of the junction unmatched. From germline, CDR1 is GTSNPN and CDR2 SVGIG (reference sequence). The CDR3 runs to 14 residues. The CDR3 reads CAWRGQGGIQPQHF. The CDR3 region has the DNA TGTGCCTGGAGGGGACAGGGGGGGATTCAGCCCCAGCATTTT. Filled out from reference TRBV30 and TRBJ1-5, the complete variable domain reads SQTIHQWPATLVQPVGSPLSLECTVEGTSNPNLYWYRQAAGRGLQLLFYSVGIGQISSEVPQNLSASRPQDRQFILSSKKLLLSDSGFYLCAWRGQGGIQPQHFGDGTRLSIL.

This CDR3 reads CASGRDRYSNQPQHF. CDR3 coding DNA: TGTGCCAGCGGCAGGGACAGGTATAGCAATCAGCCCCAGCATTTT. The rearrangement uses TRBV6-1 and TRBJ1-5; TRBD1 aligns across 8 bases. The ends lost 8 bases at V and 0 bases at J; junction bases unmatched: 6. This CDR3 has 15 amino acids. Germline V lookup: CDR1 MNHNS, CDR2 SASEGT.

A word on this clone: An end of the junction does not agree with germline; a read error may underlie this. V is TRBV7-7 and J is TRBJ1-4; D might be TRBD1 (6 bases). This CDR3 is 13 amino acids long. The V gene's germline CDR1 is SSHAT and CDR2 FNYEAQ (reference sequence). CDR3 coding DNA: TGTGCTAGCAGCATGGGGGCGAATGAAAAACTGTTTTTT. The encoded protein is CASSMGANEKLFF.

V gene TRBV6-5 combines with J gene TRBJ2-1; D is perhaps TRBD2 (6 bases). Trimming pared 4 bases from V and 4 bases from J, leaving 17 bases between. The CDR3 extends over 16 amino acids. Per germline, CDR1 MNHEY and CDR2 SVGAGI. This chain's CDR3 is CASSLSGLGGYNEQFF. In DNA, the CDR3 is TGTGCCAGCAGTTTGAGCGGGCTAGGAGGGTACAATGAGCAGTTCTTC.

In DNA form, the CDR3 reads TGTGCCAGTAGAACTCAAAGCTCTGGAAACACCATATATTTT. It translates to CASRTQSSGNTIYF. The chain joins TRBV19 to TRBJ1-3; D unresolved. CDR3 length equals 14 residues. Germline V gene sequence: CDR1 LNHDA, CDR2 SQIVND (reference sequence). V was cut by 6 bases and J by 0 bases, with 9 bases left in between.